Below are 10 T cell receptor beta chains sequenced from a single sample in a study of blood T cell repertoires in COVID-19. Sequencing used immunoSEQ multiplex PCR; TCRdb keeps in-frame clones, though not all of them. The table includes some 180,000 clones, under 90% detected once. The sequencing input was peripheral blood. The receptors come from a human donor in a cohort sampled during active COVID-19.

The chain is built from TRBV6-6 and TRBJ2-1, with TRBD1 matching over 9 bases. In germline, CDR1 is MNHNY, CDR2 SVGAGI (reference sequence). This CDR3 has 15 residues. V was pared by 5 bases and J by 8 bases, with 10 bases of the junction left unmatched. CDR3 coding DNA: TGTGCCAGCAGTACCGGGACAGGGAATTGGGATGAGCAGTTCTTC. As protein: CASSTGTGNWDEQFF.

The chain joins TRBV6-5 to TRBJ1-2; a weak D match, TRBD1 (6 bases). This CDR3 has 14 residues. Germline V gene lookup returns CDR1 MNHEY and CDR2 SVGAGI. V was cut by 5 bases and J by 3 bases, with 13 bases left in between. In DNA form, the CDR3 reads TGTGCCAGCAGTCGACGACAGGACTACTATGGCTACACCTTC. Translation gives CASSRRQDYYGYTF.

The chain combines TRBV5-4 with TRBJ2-7, with 7 bases matching TRBD1. Unmatched junction bases numbered 9, after V lost 4 bases and J lost 2 bases. Germline values: CDR1 SGHNT, CDR2 YYREEE (reference sequence). This CDR3 contains 15 residues. The CDR3 sequence is CASSLGTAETYEQYF. The CDR3 DNA sequence: TGTGCCAGCAGCCTAGGGACAGCCGAGACCTACGAGCAGTACTTC.

The chain carries TRBV18 and TRBJ1-1; no definite D call. The CDR3 extends over 15 amino acids. V was cut by 3 bases and J by 2 bases, with 13 bases left in between. The germline CDR1 and CDR2 sequences are KGHSH and LQKENI. The DNA of the CDR3 is TGTGCCAGCTCACCTGAGGGAGGGCTTAACACTGAAGCTTTCTTT. It specifies CASSPEGGLNTEAFF.

V is TRBV30 and J is TRBJ1-2; maybe TRBD1 (5 bases). This CDR3 region has 13 residues. Germline V lookup: CDR1 GTSNPN, CDR2 SVGIG (reference sequence). V was cut by 4 bases and J by 1 base, with 10 bases left in between. The CDR3 DNA sequence: TGTGCCTGGAAAACGACAGATAACTATGGCTACACCTTC. It is translated as CAWKTTDNYGYTF.

The gene calls are TRBV7-2 and TRBJ2-3; weak D call: TRBD2 (5 bases). This CDR3 is 16 amino acids long. Germline loops: CDR1 SGHTA, CDR2 FQGNSA. V was cut by 3 bases and J by 0 bases, with 13 bases left in between. The CDR3, as DNA: TGTGCCAGCAGCTTCGAAGCGGATTCTAGCACAGATACGCAGTATTTT. The encoded protein is CASSFEADSSTDTQYF.

V gene TRBV7-9 combines with J gene TRBJ1-4; maybe TRBD1 (6 bases). The CDR3 is made up of 15 amino acids. Germline CDR1 is SEHNR and CDR2 is FQNEAQ (reference sequence). V shed 3 bases and J shed 8 bases, with 16 bases lying between them. CDR3 DNA: TGTGCCAGCAGCTTTGGTGCAGGGGACGGGGAAAAACTGTTTTTT. It codes for CASSFGAGDGEKLFF.

The rearrangement uses TRBV9 and TRBJ1-3; 9 bases match TRBD1. Germline V gene lookup returns CDR1 SGDLS and CDR2 YYNGEE. The CDR3 spans 14 residues. After removal of 4 bases from V and 6 bases from J, the junction contained 5 bases not matched to a gene. The CDR3 DNA reads as TGTGCCAGCAGCCCAACAGGGGGCGAAAACACCATATATTTT. This encodes CASSPTGGENTIYF. Full variable domain (remainder filled in from reference TRBV9 and TRBJ1-3): DSGVTQTPKHLITATGQRVTLRCSPRSGDLSVYWYQQSLDQGLQFLIQYYNGEERAKGNILERFSAQQFPDLHSELNLSSLELGDSALYFCASSPTGGENTIYFGEGSWLTVV.

This chain links TRBV3-1 (or the pseudogene TRBV3-2) with TRBJ2-4; 8 bases fit TRBD1. V dropped 5 bases and J dropped 4; count of bases not matched to a gene: 4. Germline V gene lookup returns CDR1 LGHDT and CDR2 YNNKEL (reference sequence). CDR3 length equals 14 residues. CDR3: CASSTNRGKNIQYF. The CDR3 DNA follows: TGTGCCAGCAGCACGAACAGGGGGAAAAACATTCAGTACTTC.

This rearrangement joins TRBV12-3 or TRBV12-4 to TRBJ2-7, with a tentative D call TRBD2 (5 bases). The CDR3 is 11 amino acids. V was trimmed by 1 base and J by 7 bases, leaving 5 bases between them. The CDR3 coding sequence is TGTGCCAGCAGTTTAGGAGGGGAGCAGTACTTC. Translated: CASSLGGEQYF.